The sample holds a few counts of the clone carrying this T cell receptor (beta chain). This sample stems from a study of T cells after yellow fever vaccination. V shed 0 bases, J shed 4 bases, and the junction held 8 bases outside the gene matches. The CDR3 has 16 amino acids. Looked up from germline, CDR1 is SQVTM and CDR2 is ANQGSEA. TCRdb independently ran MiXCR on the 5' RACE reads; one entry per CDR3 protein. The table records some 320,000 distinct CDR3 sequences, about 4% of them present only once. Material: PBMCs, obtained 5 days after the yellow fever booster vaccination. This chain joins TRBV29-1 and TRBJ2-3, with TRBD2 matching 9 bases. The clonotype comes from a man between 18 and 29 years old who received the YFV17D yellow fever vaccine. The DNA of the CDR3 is TGCAGCGTTGAAGACACGGGGCGGGGGGGGTCAGATACGCAGTATTTT. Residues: CSVEDTGRGGSDTQYF.